These T cell receptor beta chains were read from a single sample in a study of blood T cell repertoires in COVID-19. The data were produced by immunoSEQ multiplex PCR, yet TCRdb's version contains in-frame clones alone and is incomplete. The data hold approximately 140,000 clones, with about 90% observed a single time. Sequencing was done on a sample of peripheral blood. Receptor source: a man aged 45-65 years with active or convalescent COVID-19. Each CDR3 is given with its conserved first and last residue. The order of the fields is J gene, D gene, V gene, clone size, CDR3 DNA, CDR3 protein. A D gene is named only where the DNA matches it firmly. The size entry is marked missing in some rows and otherwise reads once, few, many or a size class.

j_gene: TRBJ1-1; d_gene: .; v_gene: TRBV6-5; abundance: .; CDR3nt: TGTGCCAGCAGTACCGGGGGGGGATGGACTGAAGCTTTCTTT; CDR3aa: CASSTGGGWTEAFF
j_gene: TRBJ1-2; d_gene: TRBD1; v_gene: TRBV19; abundance: .; CDR3nt: TGTGCCAGTAGTACCGGGACAGGGTATGGCTACACCTTC; CDR3aa: CASSTGTGYGYTF
j_gene: TRBJ2-1; d_gene: .; v_gene: TRBV4-2; abundance: .; CDR3nt: TGTGCCAGCAGCCAAGGATCGCAGGGAACCTACAATGAGCAGTTCTTC; CDR3aa: CASSQGSQGTYNEQFF
j_gene: TRBJ1-4; d_gene: .; v_gene: TRBV30; abundance: .; CDR3nt: TGTGCCTGGGGCAGGGGTTCCGGGAATGAAAAACTGTTTTTT; CDR3aa: CAWGRGSGNEKLFF
j_gene: TRBJ2-7; d_gene: TRBD2; v_gene: TRBV27; abundance: once; CDR3nt: TGTGCCAGCAGTCTGACTAGCGGGAGTCGGTACGAGCAGTACTTC; CDR3aa: CASSLTSGSRYEQYF
j_gene: TRBJ2-3; d_gene: .; v_gene: TRBV6-6; abundance: .; CDR3nt: TGTGCCAGCAGTCCCGGGACTCGTCCCCTTGGAGGCACAGATACGCAGTATTTT; CDR3aa: CASSPGTRPLGGTDTQYF
j_gene: TRBJ2-4; d_gene: .; v_gene: TRBV5-1; abundance: few; CDR3nt: TGCGCCAGCAGCTCGGGTGCCTCCGGAAACATTCAGTACTTC; CDR3aa: CASSSGASGNIQYF
j_gene: TRBJ2-1; d_gene: TRBD2; v_gene: TRBV28; abundance: .; CDR3nt: TGTGCCAGCAGTCTCTCAAGACTAGCGGGAGGCCGGCCGGATGAGCAGTTCTTC; CDR3aa: CASSLSRLAGGRPDEQFF
j_gene: TRBJ1-5; d_gene: TRBD1; v_gene: TRBV18; abundance: .; CDR3nt: TGTGCCAGCTCACAGGGGGCCGGGAATCAGCCCCAGCATTTT; CDR3aa: CASSQGAGNQPQHF
j_gene: TRBJ1-1; d_gene: .; v_gene: TRBV29-1; abundance: .; CDR3nt: TGCAGCGTTGAAGGCCCGGGAAGGACTGAAGCTTTCTTT; CDR3aa: CSVEGPGRTEAFF
j_gene: TRBJ2-1; d_gene: .; v_gene: TRBV25-1; abundance: .; CDR3nt: TGTGCCAGCAGTAGCCGTGCCTCCTACAATGAGCAGTTCTTC; CDR3aa: CASSSRASYNEQFF
j_gene: TRBJ2-3; d_gene: .; v_gene: TRBV9; abundance: .; CDR3nt: TGTGCCAGCAGCGTATTCGGACTACCTACAGGCACAGATACGCAGTATTTT; CDR3aa: CASSVFGLPTGTDTQYF
j_gene: TRBJ2-7; d_gene: .; v_gene: TRBV5-4; abundance: .; CDR3nt: TGTGCCAGCAGCAGTAGCGGCTCCTACGAGCAGTACTTC; CDR3aa: CASSSSGSYEQYF
j_gene: TRBJ2-3; d_gene: TRBD1; v_gene: TRBV7-3; abundance: .; CDR3nt: TGTGCCAGCAGCCCCTTGGGACAGGGGGCAACAGATACGCAGTATTTT; CDR3aa: CASSPLGQGATDTQYF
j_gene: TRBJ1-5; d_gene: .; v_gene: TRBV6-2/TRBV6-3; abundance: .; CDR3nt: TGTGCCAGCAGCAGAGGACGGGATGATCAGCCCCAGCATTTT; CDR3aa: CASSRGRDDQPQHF
j_gene: TRBJ1-5; d_gene: .; v_gene: TRBV20-1; abundance: few; CDR3nt: TGCAGTGCTAGTCACGGGGGTGGTTTCGGCAATCAGCCCCAGCATTTT; CDR3aa: CSASHGGGFGNQPQHF
j_gene: TRBJ2-3; d_gene: .; v_gene: TRBV11-1; abundance: .; CDR3nt: TGTGCCAGCAGTGCTCGGCTAGTAAGGGGAACAGATACGCAGTATTTT; CDR3aa: CASSARLVRGTDTQYF
j_gene: TRBJ2-1; d_gene: .; v_gene: TRBV18; abundance: .; CDR3nt: TGTGCCAGCTCAACCGGGAGAGAAAGGGAGCAGTTCTTC; CDR3aa: CASSTGREREQFF
j_gene: TRBJ2-5; d_gene: TRBD1; v_gene: TRBV19; abundance: .; CDR3nt: TGTGCCAGTAGTAGAGACAGGGTAAGAGAGACCCAGTACTTC; CDR3aa: CASSRDRVRETQYF
j_gene: TRBJ2-1; d_gene: TRBD2; v_gene: TRBV7-9; abundance: .; CDR3nt: TGTGCCAGCAGCCCCGGAGGGACTAGCGGGAGGGTGACGGATGAGCAGTTCTTC; CDR3aa: CASSPGGTSGRVTDEQFF
j_gene: TRBJ1-5; d_gene: .; v_gene: TRBV5-1; abundance: .; CDR3nt: TGCGCCAGCAGCTTGGCAGGGAGCAATCAGCCCCAGCATTTT; CDR3aa: CASSLAGSNQPQHF
j_gene: TRBJ2-1; d_gene: TRBD2; v_gene: TRBV3-1/TRBV3-2; abundance: .; CDR3nt: TGTGCCAGCAGCCAACTAGCGGGAGCCCTTGAGCAGTTCTTC; CDR3aa: CASSQLAGALEQFF
j_gene: TRBJ2-3; d_gene: TRBD2; v_gene: TRBV6-1; abundance: .; CDR3nt: TGTGCCGCAACTAGCGGGAGTCCAGATACGCAGTATTTT; CDR3aa: CAATSGSPDTQYF
j_gene: TRBJ1-5; d_gene: .; v_gene: TRBV4-3; abundance: medium-sized; CDR3nt: TGCGCCAGCAGTCCGACCCGCGGTCAGCCCCAGCATTTT; CDR3aa: CASSPTRGQPQHF
j_gene: TRBJ1-2; d_gene: .; v_gene: TRBV28; abundance: .; CDR3nt: TGTGCCAGCAGGGTGGCAGGGAAAACCTATGGCTACACCTTC; CDR3aa: CASRVAGKTYGYTF
j_gene: TRBJ1-4; d_gene: TRBD1; v_gene: TRBV7-9; abundance: .; CDR3nt: TGTGCCAGCAGCCTCGGCGACAGGGCAACTAATGAAAAACTGTTTTTT; CDR3aa: CASSLGDRATNEKLFF
j_gene: TRBJ2-3; d_gene: .; v_gene: TRBV7-3; abundance: .; CDR3nt: TGTGCCAGCAGCTTAATTGGGCTAGCCGCTAGCACAGATACGCAGTATTTT; CDR3aa: CASSLIGLAASTDTQYF
j_gene: TRBJ2-1; d_gene: TRBD2; v_gene: TRBV11-2; abundance: .; CDR3nt: TGTGCCAGCAGCTTTAGACTAGCGGGAGAACATGAGCAGTTCTTC; CDR3aa: CASSFRLAGEHEQFF
j_gene: TRBJ1-5; d_gene: .; v_gene: TRBV29-1; abundance: .; CDR3nt: TGCAGCGTGGCGGAGAATAGCAATCAGCCCCAGCATTTT; CDR3aa: CSVAENSNQPQHF
j_gene: TRBJ1-5; d_gene: .; v_gene: TRBV7-8; abundance: .; CDR3nt: TGTGCCAGCAGCTTAGCTAGGGGGTATAGCAATCAGCCCCAGCATTTT; CDR3aa: CASSLARGYSNQPQHF
j_gene: TRBJ1-1; d_gene: .; v_gene: TRBV6-4; abundance: .; CDR3nt: TGTGCCAGCAAACCGGACAGACCGAACACTGAAGCTTTCTTT; CDR3aa: CASKPDRPNTEAFF
j_gene: TRBJ1-6; d_gene: TRBD1; v_gene: TRBV27; abundance: .; CDR3nt: TGTGCCAGCAGTTCATTTGGGACAGGGGATTCACCCCTCCACTTT; CDR3aa: CASSSFGTGDSPLHF
j_gene: TRBJ2-1; d_gene: TRBD2; v_gene: TRBV9; abundance: .; CDR3nt: TGTGCCAGCAGCGTCCAAGCGGGAGGGCCAAGCAATGAGCAGTTCTTC; CDR3aa: CASSVQAGGPSNEQFF
j_gene: TRBJ1-1; d_gene: TRBD1; v_gene: TRBV27; abundance: .; CDR3nt: TGTGCCAGCACCCTAGGACTGTGGGACAGGGGGCTCGACACTGAAGCTTTCTTT; CDR3aa: CASTLGLWDRGLDTEAFF
j_gene: TRBJ2-5; d_gene: .; v_gene: TRBV3-1/TRBV3-2; abundance: .; CDR3nt: TGTGCCAGCAGCCAGTACAGTAGTTACGAGACCCAGTACTTC; CDR3aa: CASSQYSSYETQYF
j_gene: TRBJ2-2; d_gene: TRBD2; v_gene: TRBV19; abundance: once; CDR3nt: TGTGCCAGTAGACCTACCCGAGCTAGCGGGAGGGCGTACACCGGGGAGCTGTTTTTT; CDR3aa: CASRPTRASGRAYTGELFF
j_gene: TRBJ1-2; d_gene: TRBD1; v_gene: TRBV27; abundance: .; CDR3nt: TGTGCCAGCAGCTACCGACAGGGGGCCCCCTATGGCTACACCTTC; CDR3aa: CASSYRQGAPYGYTF
j_gene: TRBJ2-7; d_gene: .; v_gene: TRBV6-5; abundance: .; CDR3nt: TGTGCCAGCAGGGCAGGGGGGGAGCAGTACTTC; CDR3aa: CASRAGGEQYF
j_gene: TRBJ2-2; d_gene: .; v_gene: TRBV7-9; abundance: .; CDR3nt: TGTGCCAGCAGCCGGACAGTCCTGAACACCGGGGAGCTGTTTTTT; CDR3aa: CASSRTVLNTGELFF
j_gene: TRBJ1-2; d_gene: .; v_gene: TRBV27; abundance: .; CDR3nt: TGTGCCAGCAGTTTCCTCGGGGACTCAGGGCGTGGCTACACCTTC; CDR3aa: CASSFLGDSGRGYTF
j_gene: TRBJ2-1; d_gene: TRBD1; v_gene: TRBV24-1; abundance: .; CDR3nt: TGTGCCACCAGTGCTCTCTCCGGGACAGGTACTTACAATGAGCAGTTCTTC; CDR3aa: CATSALSGTGTYNEQFF
j_gene: TRBJ2-4; d_gene: .; v_gene: TRBV9; abundance: once; CDR3nt: TGTGCCAGCAGCCCCCGCCCCCGACAGATAGCCAAAAACATTCAGTACTTC; CDR3aa: CASSPRPRQIAKNIQYF
j_gene: TRBJ2-7; d_gene: .; v_gene: TRBV18; abundance: .; CDR3nt: TGTGCCAGCTCACAAACCCGAGTCCACGAGCAGTACTTC; CDR3aa: CASSQTRVHEQYF
j_gene: TRBJ2-1; d_gene: .; v_gene: TRBV19; abundance: .; CDR3nt: TGTGCCAGTAGTATGGGGGGCTACAATGAGCAGTTCTTC; CDR3aa: CASSMGGYNEQFF
j_gene: TRBJ2-2; d_gene: .; v_gene: TRBV11-3; abundance: few; CDR3nt: TGTGCCAGCAGCTTAATCCCCGGGTCGAACACCGGGGAGCTGTTTTTT; CDR3aa: CASSLIPGSNTGELFF
j_gene: TRBJ2-3; d_gene: TRBD1; v_gene: TRBV3-1/TRBV3-2; abundance: .; CDR3nt: TGTGCCAGCAGTCCAATGGGACAGGGGAGCACAGATACGCAGTATTTT; CDR3aa: CASSPMGQGSTDTQYF
j_gene: TRBJ1-2; d_gene: .; v_gene: TRBV11-2; abundance: few; CDR3nt: TGTGCCAGCAGCGCCCGGCAGGGGTGGAACTATGGCTACACCTTC; CDR3aa: CASSARQGWNYGYTF
j_gene: TRBJ2-5; d_gene: .; v_gene: TRBV7-6; abundance: once; CDR3nt: TGTGCCAGCAGCTTAGTTCCCGCGGGTAGAAAGGAGACCCAGTACTTC; CDR3aa: CASSLVPAGRKETQYF
j_gene: TRBJ2-5; d_gene: .; v_gene: TRBV29-1; abundance: .; CDR3nt: TGCAGCGTTGAATTAGCTCGGGGGACCCAGTACTTC; CDR3aa: CSVELARGTQYF
j_gene: TRBJ1-5; d_gene: .; v_gene: TRBV19; abundance: .; CDR3nt: TGTGCCAGTAGTATAGGGACAGAGTATCGGCCCCAGCATTTT; CDR3aa: CASSIGTEYRPQHF
j_gene: TRBJ2-2; d_gene: TRBD2; v_gene: TRBV2; abundance: .; CDR3nt: TGTGCCAGCAGCGGCCCCCTAGCGGGACGGGGCGGCGGGGAGCTGTTTTTT; CDR3aa: CASSGPLAGRGGGELFF
j_gene: TRBJ1-4; d_gene: TRBD1; v_gene: TRBV19; abundance: .; CDR3nt: TGTGCCAGTGCCTCGACAGGGGGTGGTGAAAAACTGTTTTTT; CDR3aa: CASASTGGGEKLFF
j_gene: TRBJ2-3; d_gene: .; v_gene: TRBV24-1; abundance: .; CDR3nt: TGTGCCACCAGTGACCCGAGGCCGGGTAGCACAGATACGCAGTATTTT; CDR3aa: CATSDPRPGSTDTQYF
j_gene: TRBJ1-2; d_gene: .; v_gene: TRBV7-2; abundance: once; CDR3nt: TGTGCCAGCAGCTTAGGACAGGCCGATGGCTACACCTTC; CDR3aa: CASSLGQADGYTF
j_gene: TRBJ2-5; d_gene: TRBD2; v_gene: TRBV11-2; abundance: .; CDR3nt: TGTGCCAGCAGCGTCCGACCACCGGGACTAGCGGGAGGGTGGGAGACCCAGTACTTC; CDR3aa: CASSVRPPGLAGGWETQYF
j_gene: TRBJ2-3; d_gene: .; v_gene: TRBV5-1; abundance: .; CDR3nt: TGCGCCAGCAGCTTGGGATGGACAAGTAGCACAGATACGCAGTATTTT; CDR3aa: CASSLGWTSSTDTQYF
j_gene: TRBJ2-7; d_gene: .; v_gene: TRBV9; abundance: few; CDR3nt: TGTGCCAGCAACCAAGGACAGTTCGGATCCTACGAGCAGTACTTC; CDR3aa: CASNQGQFGSYEQYF
j_gene: TRBJ1-2; d_gene: .; v_gene: TRBV4-1; abundance: .; CDR3nt: TGCGCCAGCAGCCAAGATGGGAGCCATCTTAAGGGCTACACCTTC; CDR3aa: CASSQDGSHLKGYTF